These 21 T cell receptor beta chains share one sample of origin, sequenced in a study of early T cells in non-severe SARS-CoV-2 infection. TCRdb processed the 5' RACE reads anew with MiXCR; each CDR3 protein has one entry. The top ten clones hold about a fifth of a sample with approximately 40,000 distinct CDR3 sequences, around 6.1% of them seen once. The sequences come from whole blood, collected at baseline. These receptors originate from an adult who was a healthcare worker with PCR-confirmed SARS-CoV-2 infection or an uninfected control (not recorded which).

This clonotype was seen a few times. The chain couples TRBV29-1 to TRBJ2-1; the D gene is possibly TRBD2 (5 bases). Trimming left V 4 bases short and J 6 bases short, with 19 bases between. CDR3 length equals 15 residues. CDR1 and CDR2 (germline): SQVTM, ANQGSEA. CDR3 DNA sequence: TGCAGCGTTGTTTGGCTAGCAAGACCAGGCAATGAGCAGTTCTTC. This codes for CSVVWLARPGNEQFF.

The sample holds many counts of this clonotype. The chain joins TRBV13 to TRBJ2-2; 15 nucleotides agree with TRBD2. The CDR3 consists of 17 residues. Germline V lookup: CDR1 PRHDT, CDR2 FYEKMQ (reference sequence). J was trimmed by 4 bases and V by 5 bases; bases with no gene match: 5. This CDR3 reads CASSRRTSGRATGELFF. In DNA, the CDR3 is TGTGCCAGCAGCCGTCGGACTAGCGGGAGGGCCACCGGGGAGCTGTTTTTT.

CDR3 nucleotides: TGTGCCAGCAGTTACAGGACAGGCAGCCAACCTCAGTACTTC. Its translation: CASSYRTGSQPQYF. This chain links TRBV6-2 or TRBV6-3 with TRBJ2-4, with 7 bases fitting TRBD1. From germline, CDR1 is MNHEY and CDR2 SVGEGT. With 2 bases clipped from V and 12 bases from J, the junction kept 10 bases outside the gene matches. The CDR3 has 14 amino acids.

This clonotype was picked up many times. This chain uses TRBV19 with TRBJ2-7; TRBD2 matches at 8 bases. The V segment lost 2 bases and the J segment 2 bases; nucleotides outside the gene matches: 5. The CDR3 loop spans 15 amino acids. The germline CDR1 and CDR2 sequences are LNHDA and SQIVND (reference sequence). The CDR3 nucleotides are TGTGCCAGTAGTATACAAGCGGGAGTCCCCTACGAGCAGTACTTC. Its translation: CASSIQAGVPYEQYF. Together with reference TRBV19 and TRBJ2-7, the CDR3 gives the full variable domain: DGGITQSPKYLFRKEGQNVTLSCEQNLNHDAMYWYRQDPGQGLRLIYYSQIVNDFQKGDIAEGYSVSREKKESFPLTVTSAQKNPTAFYLCASSIQAGVPYEQYFGPGTRLTVT.

This clonotype was picked up many times. This chain connects TRBV6-1 to TRBJ2-7, with no clear D. Germline loops: CDR1 MNHNS, CDR2 SASEGT. With 3 bases removed from V and 0 bases from J, the gap between germline ends came to 12 bases. The CDR3 has 15 amino acids. The CDR3 reads CASSDEGWSSYEQYF. The CDR3 coding sequence is TGTGCCAGCAGTGACGAAGGGTGGAGCTCCTACGAGCAGTACTTC.

This clonotype was detected only a few times. The V call is TRBV30, the J call TRBJ1-2; D is ambiguous. The CDR3 spans 15 residues. Trimming took off 0 bases at V and 4 bases at J, with 15 bases between the two ends. Germline V CDR1 and CDR2: GTSNPN, SVGIG (reference sequence). In DNA form, the CDR3 reads TGTGCCTGGAGTGTACTTGCAGAACCCTCCTATGGCTACACCTTC. Protein sequence: CAWSVLAEPSYGYTF.

This clonotype showed up many times. This chain connects TRBV4-1 to TRBJ2-6; D remains unclear. V lost 5 bases, J lost 0 bases, and 5 bases lay in between. In germline, CDR1 is MGHRA, CDR2 YSYEKL. The CDR3 runs 14 residues. The CDR3 loop is CASSDISGANVLTF. CDR3 bases: TGCGCCAGCAGCGATATCTCTGGGGCCAACGTCCTGACTTTC.

This clonotype is judged medium-sized. This rearrangement joins TRBV4-1 to TRBJ1-1; D perhaps matches TRBD1 (6 bases). V lost 4 bases and J lost 4, with 28 bases in between. The CDR3 contains 19 residues. From germline, CDR1 is MGHRA and CDR2 YSYEKL. The CDR3 sequence: CASSLEAGGRRGSSTEAFF. CDR3 in DNA: TGCGCCAGCAGCCTTGAGGCGGGGGGGCGTAGAGGCTCCAGCACTGAAGCTTTCTTT.

The chain carries TRBV12-3 or TRBV12-4 and TRBJ2-7; 9 bases fit TRBD1. The CDR3 covers 13 residues. Trimming removed 6 bases from V and 12 bases from J; junction bases left unmatched: 12. The CDR3 nucleotides are TGTGCCAGCAGCTTCAATCAACAGGGGGCCAGGTACTTC. Its protein product is CASSFNQQGARYF.

In its sample, this clonotype was seen many times. This rearrangement joins TRBV20-1 to TRBJ2-3, with TRBD1 identical over 7 bases. J was trimmed by 3 bases and V by 4 bases; bases with no gene match: 10. The CDR3 totals 15 residues. Germline values: CDR1 DFQATT, CDR2 SNEGSKA (reference sequence). In DNA, the CDR3 is TGCAGTGCTACCACTACAGGGGAGACGACAGATACGCAGTATTTT. Translation: CSATTTGETTDTQYF.

The chain has TRBV12-3 or TRBV12-4 and TRBJ1-2; 12 bases are shared with TRBD1. There are 17 residues in the CDR3. J was trimmed by 7 bases and V by 6 bases; bases with no gene match: 15. The chain's CDR3 is CASSLSSGTGGVGGYTF. CDR3 DNA sequence: TGTGCCAGCAGCCTATCGTCCGGGACAGGGGGCGTCGGTGGCTACACCTTC.

The sample holds one count of this clonotype. The V call is TRBV7-3, the J call TRBJ2-1, with 12 bases fitting TRBD2. Germline V CDR1 and CDR2: SGHTA, FQGTGA. This CDR3 comprises 15 residues. J was trimmed by 5 bases and V by 4 bases; bases with no gene match: 3. CDR3 in DNA: TGTGCCAGCAGCTCCGGACTAGCGGGACACAATGAGCAGTTCTTC. It specifies CASSSGLAGHNEQFF.

This clonotype was seen repeatedly, ten times or more. For the CDR3, the DNA is TGTGCCAGCAGCTTAACTGGGGCCAACGTCCTGACTTTC. As protein: CASSLTGANVLTF. The V gene is TRBV7-8, the J gene TRBJ2-6, with D uncertain. Germline CDR1 reads SGHVS; CDR2 reads FQNEAQ. The CDR3 has 13 residues. V shed 2 bases and J shed 2 bases, with 1 base lying between them.

This chain links TRBV20-1 with TRBJ2-1; TRBD2 aligns across 8 bases. Trimming cost V 4 bases and J 6 bases; bases outside gene matches: 8. Germline V CDR1 and CDR2: DFQATT, SNEGSKA (reference sequence). CDR3 size: 14 residues. CDR3 amino acids: CSATGTRFINEQFF. The DNA of the CDR3 is TGCAGTGCTACCGGGACTAGATTTATCAATGAGCAGTTCTTC.

The chain employs TRBV11-2 and TRBJ2-1; 14 bases map to TRBD2. CDR1 and CDR2 from the germline V gene are SGHAT and FQNNGV. The CDR3 is made up of 17 amino acids. V was clipped by 0 bases and J by 8 bases; unmatched bases: 6. CDR3 residues: CASSLDGTSGRVYEQFF. Written as DNA, the CDR3 is TGTGCCAGCAGCTTAGACGGGACTAGCGGGAGAGTCTATGAGCAGTTCTTC.

This clonotype was counted a few times. The gene calls are TRBV7-2 and TRBJ2-3, with 12 bases lining up with TRBD2. The germline gives CDR1 SGHTA, CDR2 FQGNSA. V dropped 5 bases and J dropped 8; count of bases not matched to a gene: 8. The CDR3 has 15 residues. The CDR3 is CASSRTSGGRGTQYF. As DNA, the CDR3 is TGTGCCAGCAGCCGAACTAGCGGGGGGCGGGGTACGCAGTATTTT.

The chain joins TRBV13 to TRBJ2-1; tentatively, D is TRBD2 (6 bases). V lost 3 bases and J lost 7, with 16 bases in between. The length of the CDR3 is 15 residues. Germline values: CDR1 PRHDT, CDR2 FYEKMQ (reference sequence). In nucleotides, the CDR3 is TGTGCCAGCAGCTTTACAGGACTACCTAAGAATGAGCAGTTCTTC. Its protein product is CASSFTGLPKNEQFF.

This clonotype was counted many times. V is TRBV6-1 and J is TRBJ2-7; D gene uncertain. Germline-derived CDR1 and CDR2 are MNHNS and SASEGT. Trimming removed 9 bases at V and 10 bases at J, with 13 bases between. The CDR3 is 10 residues long. The CDR3 coding sequence is TGTGCCAGTCTTCGAGCCTTCCAGTACTTC. This codes for CASLRAFQYF.

This clonotype was picked up many times. This rearrangement joins TRBV12-3 or TRBV12-4 to TRBJ2-1; TRBD2 aligns across 8 bases. Trimming cost V 4 bases and J 2 bases; bases outside gene matches: 1. The CDR3 runs 14 residues. CDR3 coding DNA: TGTGCCAGCAGTTCGGGGGGGCCCTACAATGAGCAGTTCTTC. Translation: CASSSGGPYNEQFF.

This sequence joins TRBV29-1 and TRBJ1-1; TRBD1 is a possible D gene (5 bases). This CDR3 has 13 amino acids. Trimming cost V 7 bases and J 0 bases, with 12 bases left between them. CDR1 SQVTM and CDR2 ANQGSEA come from the germline V gene. CDR3 residues: CSARQLLNTEAFF. The DNA for the CDR3 is TGCAGCGCCAGACAGTTGCTGAACACTGAAGCTTTCTTT.

The chain links TRBV5-1 to TRBJ1-5, with 10 positions matching TRBD1. CDR1 is SGHRS, CDR2 YFSETQ, per germline. V was clipped by 0 bases and J by 7 bases; unmatched bases: 1. The length of the CDR3 is 14 residues. CDR3 loop: CASSLGDRGQPQHF. DNA of the CDR3: TGCGCCAGCAGCTTGGGGGACAGGGGACAGCCCCAGCATTTT.